This TCR beta chain was captured by sequencing in a study of a mutant IDH1 vaccine in newly diagnosed glioma (dated by TCRdb to about 2021). With respect to the entire study: Eight vaccinations were administered to patients in weeks 1, 3, 5, 7, 11, 15, 19 and 23, corresponding to visits V03 through V10. Peripheral blood was drawn at six visits: V03 (baseline), V05, V07, V10, V12 and V13. Prior to enrollment, patients had been given standard therapy consisting of radiotherapy alone, temozolomide alone, or radiochemotherapy with temozolomide, with the combination given to most patients. Vaccination started 4-6 weeks after radiotherapy alone, or was given together with temozolomide cycles in the groups whose treatment included chemotherapy. Of the 30 to 35 patients who were treated, 62.5% were male and about 40% were female, and the mean age was around 40 years. Longitudinal TCRB deep sequencing was performed for 25 to 30 treated patients wherever samples were available for exploratory analyses. What the research found in general, with its limitations: Immune responses induced by the vaccine were seen in approximately 93% of patients across multiple MHC alleles. According to the authors, sample limitations meant that analyses of patient blood samples could not be reproduced. Pseudoprogression seemed to be unrelated to changes in the top peripheral T cell clonotypes found by TCRB sequencing. Selection of PBMC samples for TCRB deep sequencing was based on availability.

The receptor library was made with the immunoSEQ multiplex PCR assay. Rearranged TCR beta chain sequences were amplified using the hsTCRB Kit according to the manufacturer's protocol. TCRB libraries were sequenced on an Illumina MiSeq. The published analysis was carried out like this. The proprietary platform of the kit vendor was used for demultiplexing, trimming and gene mapping. The table comes from immuneACCESS by way of TCRdb, which keeps in-frame sequences with V and J called. Part of the clones is missing from these tables; in studies checked, under half for an unresolved V gene and the rest for unknown reasons. V, J and clone size are those of that table, while D and trimming were read from the DNA. The table for this sample lists around 51,000 clones; roughly 78% of them were counted only once. The ten top clones hold approximately 1.8% of the sample. Looking up the germline V gene (reference sequence) yields CDR1 SGHNT and CDR2 YYREEE. The CDR3 goes from the cysteine to the phenylalanine over 16 residues. CDR3 DNA only is kept here, 48 bases in frame from base 1. V is trimmed back by 4 bases and J by 2 bases, and the junction contains 8 bases that no gene match accounts for.

For this clone: Its antigen specificity is not known. Base qualities are not at hand, and no much larger clone is one base apart.

What this sample's time point label stands for: week 5, during vaccination. Each vaccine dose, consisting of 300 ug of a 20-mer mutant IDH1 peptide in Montanide, was administered subcutaneously with topical imiquimod. Newly diagnosed WHO grade 3 or 4 IDH1-mutant astrocytomas showing loss of nuclear ATRX were present in the donors. The samples were drawn from NOA16, a multicentre, single-arm, open-label phase I trial in Germany that tested a mutant IDH1 peptide vaccine in humans for the first time. Genomic DNA for TCRB sequencing was extracted from EDTA blood using the DNeasy Blood and Tissue Kit. Sample: PBMCs, taken from a glioma patient whose treatment included an IDH1 peptide vaccine. The clonotype comes from a woman in her forties with glioma. The chain uses TRBV5-4 and TRBJ2-5; 10 bases in between match TRBD1. CDR3 reads: CASSKPGQGLQETQYF. The DNA sequence reads TGTGCCAGCAGCAAACCGGGACAGGGGTTACAAGAGACCCAGTACTTC.